A single count supports the clone carrying this T cell receptor (beta chain). Here immunoSEQ multiplex PCR was the method, and the copy in TCRdb shows in-frame clones only, minus some. The sample has some 380,000 clones; around 90% are singletons. V dropped 5 bases and J dropped 1 base, with 11 bases sitting between them. This CDR3 spans 14 amino acids. The germline gives CDR1 SEHNR, CDR2 FQNEAQ (reference sequence). The sample is drawn from a study of blood T cell repertoires in COVID-19. Study overall: Italy, Spain and the United States were the sources of the convalescent and acute COVID-19 samples. From T cells, B-cell-depleted T cells, or PBMCs came the material, which was cDNA or gDNA.

V and J are TRBV7-9 and TRBJ1-1; D may be TRBD1 (6 bases). Source material: PBMCs or T cells enriched from blood (not recorded which). This clonotype originated in a woman between 40 and 55 years old with acute COVID-19. The CDR3 here is CASSADRRNTEAFF. CDR3 DNA sequence: TGTGCCAGCAGCGCCGACAGGAGGAACACTGAAGCTTTCTTT. The whole variable domain, remainder taken from reference TRBV7-9 and TRBJ1-1, is DTGVSQNPRHKITKRGQNVTFRCDPISEHNRLYWYRQTLGQGPEFLTYFQNEAQLEKSRLLSDRFSAERPKGSFSTLEIQRTEQGDSAMYLCASSADRRNTEAFFGQGTRLTVV.